A single sample gave rise to the 31 T cell receptor beta chains below, sequenced in a study of T-cell reconstitution after alpha-beta-depleted transplantation in children. It was with unique molecular identifiers that the TCRbeta library was prepared. Using its own MiXCR run on the PCR reads, TCRdb lists one record per CDR3 protein. The sample carries a few hundred thousand distinct CDR3 sequences, 25% to 30% recorded once. The sequences come from PBMCs, collected before TCRalphabeta/CD19-depleted stem cell transplant. The receptors come from a boy in the first two years of life with Wiskott-Aldrich syndrome, due to receive a stem cell transplant.

The genes are TRBV7-9 and TRBJ1-5, with D perhaps matching TRBD1 (5 bases). In germline, CDR1 is SEHNR, CDR2 FQNEAQ (reference sequence). Trimming shortened V by 1 base and J by 5 bases, and 15 bases separated the two germline ends. This CDR3 has 16 residues. CDR3 sequence: CASSLDGDQGYQPQHF. As DNA, the CDR3 is TGTGCCAGCAGCTTAGACGGGGACCAGGGATATCAGCCCCAGCATTTT.

This rearrangement joins TRBV25-1 to TRBJ2-3, with TRBD2 identical over 15 bases. Germline CDR1 and CDR2: MGHDK and SYGVNS. Unmatched junction bases numbered 1, after V lost 6 bases and J lost 6 bases. The CDR3 has 14 residues. CDR3 DNA sequence: TGTGCCAGCAGAGGACTAGCGGGAGGGGATACGCAGTATTTT. Translation gives CASRGLAGGDTQYF.

The chain joins TRBV5-1 to TRBJ2-3, with 9 bases fitting TRBD2. CDR3 length: 14 residues. Germline assignment: CDR1 SGHRS and CDR2 YFSETQ. The J segment lost 5 bases and the V segment lost 4 bases, leaving 5 bases of the junction unmatched. In DNA form, the CDR3 reads TGCGCCAGCAGCGAGGGACTAGCATTAGATACGCAGTATTTT. Translated: CASSEGLALDTQYF.

This chain joins TRBV27 and TRBJ2-1; TRBD2 is a possible D gene (6 bases). This CDR3 contains 16 residues. Trimming pared 3 bases from V and 4 bases from J, leaving 16 bases between. CDR1 MNHEY and CDR2 SMNVEV come from the germline V gene (reference sequence). The CDR3 DNA reads TGTGCCAGCAGTTTTATTGGGGGGAAAAGGTACAATGAGCAGTTCTTC. Its protein product is CASSFIGGKRYNEQFF.

CDR3 in amino acids: CATSRGGGVAYEQYF. CDR3 bases: TGTGCCACCAGCAGAGGGGGGGGAGTCGCCTACGAGCAGTACTTC. The V and J genes are TRBV15 and TRBJ2-7; TRBD2 aligns across 7 bases. Germline CDR1 and CDR2: LNHNV and YYDKDF (reference sequence). This CDR3 spans 15 amino acids. Losses at the gene ends were 1 base for V and 2 bases for J; bases not matched to a gene: 5.

In this sample, this clonotype turned up a few times. V is TRBV5-1 and J is TRBJ2-1; D possibly corresponds to TRBD2 (6 bases). Trimming shortened V by 3 bases and J by 4 bases, and 17 bases separated the two germline ends. The CDR3 is made up of 16 amino acids. Looked up from germline, CDR1 is SGHRS and CDR2 is YFSETQ. The CDR3 here is CASSSLSSVLYNEQFF. CDR3 in DNA: TGCGCCAGCAGCTCGTTATCTAGCGTACTTTACAATGAGCAGTTCTTC.

To note about this clonotype: One base away lies a much larger clone, so this may be a sequencing read error. This chain connects TRBV7-6 to TRBJ2-5, with D uncertain. CDR1 and CDR2 from the germline V gene are SGHVS and FNYEAQ. V lost 2 bases, J lost 3 bases, and 4 bases lay in between. The CDR3 length is 12 residues. Here the CDR3 reads CASSLNEETQYF. CDR3 DNA sequence: TGTGCCAGCAGCTTAAACGAAGAGACCCAGTACTTC. Using reference TRBV7-6 and TRBJ2-5 for the parts outside the CDR3, the full variable domain is GAGVSQSPRYKVTKRGQDVALRCDPISGHVSLYWYRQALGQGPEFLTYFNYEAQQDKSGLPNDRFSAERPEGSISTLTIQRTEQRDSAMYRCASSLNEETQYFGPGTRLLVL.

This clonotype was observed a few times. The chain has TRBV14 and TRBJ2-7; D is perhaps TRBD2 (5 bases). The V end lost 0 bases, the J end lost 9 bases, and 12 bases lay between the germline ends. CDR3 length: 13 residues. Germline CDR1 SGHDN, CDR2 FVKESK. As DNA, the CDR3 is TGTGCCAGCAGCCAAGAGAGCGCTAGCAGGCAGTACTTC. Residues: CASSQESASRQYF.

This clonotype turned up a few times. The gene calls are TRBV6-1 and TRBJ1-1, with TRBD1 identical over 7 bases. V was clipped by 3 bases and J by 0 bases; unmatched bases: 4. The CDR3 consists of 15 residues. CDR1 and CDR2 (germline): MNHNS, SASEGT. The CDR3 DNA follows: TGTGCCAGCAGTGATCAGACAGGGATGAACACTGAAGCTTTCTTT. This sequence encodes CASSDQTGMNTEAFF.

The chain uses TRBV6-2 or TRBV6-3 and TRBJ2-7; TRBD1 agrees at 10 bases. V lost 6 bases and J lost 8; bases outside the gene matches: 10. The CDR3 length is 14 residues. From germline, CDR1 is MNHEY and CDR2 SVGEGT. The DNA of the CDR3 is TGTGCCAGCAGCTTCGGGACAGGGGCGTTTAAGCAGTACTTC. It specifies CASSFGTGAFKQYF.

The V call is TRBV19, the J call TRBJ2-1; 8 bases line up with TRBD2. This CDR3 has 17 residues. CDR1 is LNHDA, CDR2 SQIVND, per germline (reference sequence). V gave up 5 bases and J gave up 5 bases; unmatched junction bases: 14. DNA for the CDR3: TGTGCCAGTAGTGCCAGACCGAGCGGGAGTCTCCACAATGAGCAGTTCTTC. This gives the protein CASSARPSGSLHNEQFF.

This chain connects TRBV5-1 to TRBJ2-1, with D maybe TRBD2 (6 bases). This CDR3 region has 16 residues. Germline CDR1 SGHRS, CDR2 YFSETQ. V lost 4 bases to trimming and J lost 5 bases, with 19 bases between them. In DNA form, the CDR3 reads TGCGCCAGCAGCCCAGTTTCGGGAGCGTCGAACAATGAGCAGTTCTTC. This translates into CASSPVSGASNNEQFF.

This clonotype has more than one count but fewer than ten. The chain has TRBV24-1 and TRBJ2-7, with a tentative D call TRBD2 (7 bases). The V end was cut by 2 bases, the J end by 6 bases, with 16 bases between. The CDR3 length is 15 residues. The germline V gene has CDR1 KGHDR and CDR2 SFDVKD. CDR3 DNA: TGTGCCACCAGTGATTCGAAACAGGGAGGGAGCGAGCAGTACTTC. This translates into CATSDSKQGGSEQYF.

The chain recombines TRBV20-1 with TRBJ2-3; D ambiguous. The germline gives CDR1 DFQATT, CDR2 SNEGSKA (reference sequence). The CDR3 has 14 amino acids. The V end was cut by 0 bases, the J end by 4 bases, with 11 bases between. In DNA form, the CDR3 reads TGCAGTGCTAGAGACCAGCTCCACTCAGATACGCAGTATTTT. Amino acids: CSARDQLHSDTQYF.

This sequence joins TRBV12-3 or TRBV12-4 and TRBJ2-2; 7 bases match TRBD2. The V segment lost 3 bases and the J segment 2 bases; nucleotides outside the gene matches: 6. This CDR3 is built from 16 residues. CDR3 nucleotides: TGTGCCAGCAGTTTCAGTGGGAGGGCTAACACCGGGGAGCTGTTTTTT. Protein sequence: CASSFSGRANTGELFF.

The chain uses TRBV25-1 and TRBJ2-1; D ambiguous. The germline CDR1 and CDR2 sequences are MGHDK and SYGVNS. The CDR3 is 11 amino acids. V gave up 10 bases and J gave up 3 bases, with 7 bases separating them. This chain's CDR3 is CATVNYNEQFF. The CDR3 DNA reads TGTGCCACGGTTAACTACAATGAGCAGTTCTTC.

The rearrangement joins TRBV5-6 to TRBJ2-5, with 7 bases identical to TRBD2. V was pared by 2 bases and J by 4 bases, with 23 bases of the junction left unmatched. The CDR3 is made up of 20 amino acids. CDR1 and CDR2 from the germline V gene are SGHDT and YYEEEE. CDR3 bases: TGTGCCAGCAGCTTTCTTCGCGGGAGCTGGGCAAGGTTTGAATTAGAGACCCAGTACTTC. This codes for CASSFLRGSWARFELETQYF.

This chain links TRBV5-1 with TRBJ2-5; 10 nucleotides match TRBD2. The CDR3 runs to 18 residues. The germline CDR1 and CDR2 sequences are SGHRS and YFSETQ. V trimming: 0 bases; J trimming: 0 bases; junction bases outside the gene matches: 8. CDR3 sequence: CASSLAGTSEIYQETQYF. CDR3 DNA: TGCGCCAGCAGCTTGGCCGGGACTAGCGAGATATACCAAGAGACCCAGTACTTC.

The J gene is TRBJ2-5, the V gene TRBV19; 9 nucleotides align to TRBD1. V lost 6 bases to trimming and J lost 1 base; unmatched junction nucleotides: 3. Germline-derived CDR1 and CDR2 are LNHDA and SQIVND (reference sequence). The CDR3 loop spans 14 amino acids. The CDR3 spells CASRTTGGQETQYF. The CDR3 DNA reads as TGTGCCAGTAGAACGACAGGGGGCCAAGAGACCCAGTACTTC.

V and J are TRBV12-3 or TRBV12-4 and TRBJ2-1; D tentatively reads TRBD1 or TRBD2 (6 bases each). Trimming took off 3 bases at V and 1 base at J, with 16 bases between the two ends. The CDR3 extends over 17 amino acids. This chain's CDR3 is CASSLELGGQSYNEQFF. DNA of the CDR3: TGTGCCAGCAGTTTGGAGTTGGGGGGCCAGTCCTACAATGAGCAGTTCTTC.

The chain combines TRBV5-1 with TRBJ1-1; D not resolved. This CDR3 contains 13 residues. CDR1 is SGHRS, CDR2 YFSETQ, per germline. V lost 4 bases and J 6 bases, leaving 13 bases between the germline ends. The CDR3 sequence: CASSPDGRAEAFF. DNA of the CDR3: TGCGCCAGCAGCCCGGACGGGAGAGCTGAAGCTTTCTTT.

This clonotype was recorded a few times. The gene calls are TRBV19 and TRBJ2-2; perhaps TRBD2 as D (6 bases). Germline V CDR1 and CDR2: LNHDA, SQIVND (reference sequence). V lost 6 bases and J 8 bases, leaving 13 bases between the germline ends. The CDR3 extends over 13 amino acids. The CDR3 nucleotides are TGTGCCAGTAGGAAGGCACTAGCTGGGGAGCTGTTTTTT. This gives the protein CASRKALAGELFF. Full variable domain (outside the CDR3, taken from reference TRBV19 and TRBJ2-2): DGGITQSPKYLFRKEGQNVTLSCEQNLNHDAMYWYRQDPGQGLRLIYYSQIVNDFQKGDIAEGYSVSREKKESFPLTVTSAQKNPTAFYLCASRKALAGELFFGEGSRLTVL.

The chain uses TRBV9 and TRBJ2-3; the match to TRBD2 covers 7 bases. V shed 3 bases, J shed 3 bases, and the junction held 13 bases outside the gene matches. Germline CDR1 reads SGDLS; CDR2 reads YYNGEE. The CDR3 sequence is 17 residues long. CDR3 sequence (DNA): TGTGCCAGCAGCGCCACCGTCGGCGGGAGTAGGACAGATACGCAGTATTTT. Translating it yields CASSATVGGSRTDTQYF.

J is TRBJ1-2 and V is TRBV19, with D unclear. The V gene's germline CDR1 is LNHDA and CDR2 SQIVND (reference sequence). CDR3 length equals 11 residues. V lost 3 bases to trimming and J lost 4 bases, with 3 bases between them. The DNA for the CDR3 is TGTGCCAGTAGTATCGCCTATGGCTACACCTTC. Translated: CASSIAYGYTF. The full variable domain, its missing parts supplied by reference TRBV19 and TRBJ1-2, is DGGITQSPKYLFRKEGQNVTLSCEQNLNHDAMYWYRQDPGQGLRLIYYSQIVNDFQKGDIAEGYSVSREKKESFPLTVTSAQKNPTAFYLCASSIAYGYTFGSGTRLTVV.

This rearrangement joins TRBV18 to TRBJ2-1; 13 nucleotides align to TRBD2. Trimming removed 3 bases from V and 10 bases from J; junction bases left unmatched: 3. The germline CDR1 and CDR2 sequences are KGHSH and LQKENI. The CDR3 length is 14 residues. The CDR3 here is CASSPETSGREQFF. The CDR3 region has the DNA TGTGCCAGCTCACCCGAGACTAGCGGGAGGGAGCAGTTCTTC.

This clonotype was observed a few times. The chain recombines TRBV4-2 with TRBJ2-4; 14 bases are shared with TRBD2. Unmatched junction bases numbered 13, after V lost 4 bases and J lost 11 bases. This CDR3 region has 17 residues. Germline CDR1 is LGHNA and CDR2 is YNFKEQ. The CDR3: CASSPGLAGVGRSVQYF. The CDR3 DNA follows: TGTGCCAGCAGCCCGGGACTAGCGGGAGTCGGGAGATCTGTTCAGTACTTC.

V and J are TRBV5-1 and TRBJ2-7; D gene unclear. The CDR3 is made up of 13 amino acids. V was trimmed by 2 bases and J by 3 bases, leaving 9 bases between them. Looked up from germline, CDR1 is SGHRS and CDR2 is YFSETQ. The DNA of the CDR3 is TGCGCCAGCAGCTTCAAAGGATACTACGAGCAGTACTTC. Its protein is CASSFKGYYEQYF. Full variable domain (outside the CDR3, taken from reference TRBV5-1 and TRBJ2-7): KAGVTQTPRYLIKTRGQQVTLSCSPISGHRSVSWYQQTPGQGLQFLFEYFSETQRNKGNFPGRFSGRQFSNSRSEMNVSTLELGDSALYLCASSFKGYYEQYFGPGTRLTVT.

J is TRBJ2-2 and V is TRBV24-1; TRBD2 might be the D (5 bases). The V gene's germline CDR1 is KGHDR and CDR2 SFDVKD. The CDR3 loop spans 16 amino acids. The ends were cut back, 7 bases at V and 0 bases at J, with 14 bases in the middle. As DNA, the CDR3 is TGTGCCACCAGCGGGATTGGGCCTGCGAACACCGGGGAGCTGTTTTTT. This sequence encodes CATSGIGPANTGELFF.

This clonotype was observed a few times. The chain carries TRBV28 and TRBJ2-7; no definite D call. Germline V lookup: CDR1 MDHEN, CDR2 SYDVKM. The V gene lost 4 bases and the J gene lost 2 bases, with 9 bases spanning the gap. The CDR3 contains 13 residues. The CDR3: CASSSNSPYEQYF. In DNA form, the CDR3 reads TGTGCCAGCAGTTCGAACAGCCCCTACGAGCAGTACTTC.

This clonotype appeared a single time. The chain employs TRBV10-3 and TRBJ1-4; TRBD1 agrees at 8 bases. The junction had 3 bases not matched to a gene; V was cut back by 3 bases and J by 6 bases. The CDR3 totals 14 residues. Germline V gene data show CDR1 as ENHRY and CDR2 as SYGVKD. CDR3 sequence reads: CAISDGTGDEKLFF. CDR3 sequence (DNA): TGTGCCATCAGTGATGGGACAGGAGATGAAAAACTGTTTTTT.

The chain recombines TRBV3-1 with TRBJ2-1; D may be TRBD2 (5 bases). V was clipped by 3 bases and J by 4 bases, with 13 bases between them. CDR3 length: 15 residues. Germline CDR1 LGHDT, CDR2 YNNKEL (reference sequence). CDR3 in amino acids: CASSQRALLYNEQFF. The CDR3, as DNA: TGTGCCAGCAGCCAGCGGGCACTACTTTACAATGAGCAGTTCTTC.